Included here is one TCR beta chain sequence, with context. The data were taken from a study of technical replicates of blood from a handful of donors. Method: immunoSEQ multiplex PCR; TCRdb's copy keeps in-frame clones and lacks some. The sample has 65,000 to 85,000 clones; roughly 98% are singletons. The length of the CDR3 is 17 residues. The germline V gene has CDR1 SGHNT and CDR2 YYREEE (reference sequence). Trimming took 1 base from V and 2 from J; bases not matched to a gene: 7. The TCR originated in a human donor in good health. Source material: T cells isolated from PBMCs. J is TRBJ2-7 and V is TRBV5-4; 12 nucleotides align to TRBD2. The CDR3 protein is CASSLWPSGRAPYEQYF. For the CDR3, the DNA is TGTGCCAGCAGCTTGTGGCCTAGCGGGAGGGCCCCCTACGAGCAGTACTTC.